The 2 T cell receptor beta chains listed next were all sequenced from one sample in a study of metastatic and nonmetastatic thyroid tumors. TCRdb reassembled clones from the PCR reads with MiXCR. The table shows 30,000 to 35,000 clones, with about 30% occurring only once. No patient received treatment before thyroid surgery. The sample taken for sequencing was tumor tissue. These receptors all come from a female donor with papillary thyroid cancer or a benign thyroid nodule (not recorded which). Some clones in this sample may be carry-over from other donors' samples.

The CDR3 DNA reads as TGTGCCAGCAGCCGCGACAGAAACAATGAGCAGTTCTTC. It codes for CASSRDRNNEQFF. The V gene is TRBV7-3, the J gene TRBJ2-1, with a tentative D call TRBD1 (5 bases). The CDR3 totals 13 residues. V shed 5 bases and J shed 5 bases, with 10 bases lying between them. Germline loops: CDR1 SGHTA, CDR2 FQGTGA.

In this sample, this clone turned up a few times. This chain uses TRBV6-1 with TRBJ1-3, with D unresolved. V lost 4 bases, J lost 0 bases, and 4 bases lay in between. Per germline, CDR1 MNHNS and CDR2 SASEGT. This CDR3 comprises 13 residues. The DNA for the CDR3 is TGTGCCAGCAGTGGGAACTCTGGAAACACCATATATTTT. This translates into CASSGNSGNTIYF.